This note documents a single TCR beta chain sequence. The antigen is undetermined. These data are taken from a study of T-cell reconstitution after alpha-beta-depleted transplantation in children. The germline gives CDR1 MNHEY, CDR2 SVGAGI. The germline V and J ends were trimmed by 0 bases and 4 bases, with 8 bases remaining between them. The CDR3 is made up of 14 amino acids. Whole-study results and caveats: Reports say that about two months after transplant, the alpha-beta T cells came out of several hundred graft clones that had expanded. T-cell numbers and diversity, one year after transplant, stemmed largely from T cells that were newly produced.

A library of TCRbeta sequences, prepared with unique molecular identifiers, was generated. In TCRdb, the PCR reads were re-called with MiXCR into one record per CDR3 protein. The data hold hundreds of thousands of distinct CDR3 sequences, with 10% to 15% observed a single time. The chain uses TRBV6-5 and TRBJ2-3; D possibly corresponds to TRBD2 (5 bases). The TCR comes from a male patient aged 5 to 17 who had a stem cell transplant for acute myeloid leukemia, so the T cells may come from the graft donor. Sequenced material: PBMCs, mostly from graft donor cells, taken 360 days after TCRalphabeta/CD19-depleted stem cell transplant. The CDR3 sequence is CASSYSGVSDTQYF. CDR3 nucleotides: TGTGCCAGCAGTTACTCGGGAGTGTCAGATACGCAGTATTTT.